These 10 T cell receptor beta chains came from one sample sequenced in a study of cytomegalovirus exposure and HLA in healthy donors. The primer mix had 60 Vbeta and 13 Jbeta primers. Generated by immunoSEQ multiplex PCR, the TCRdb table keeps only in-frame clones and is missing some. The data hold 50,000 or so clones, with 65% to 85% observed a single time. Material for sequencing was PBMCs. Every receptor here comes from a female donor in good health and CMV-seronegative.

The chain combines TRBV9 with TRBJ2-5, with D tentatively TRBD1 (5 bases). The germline CDR1 and CDR2 sequences are SGDLS and YYNGEE. The CDR3 sequence is 14 residues long. V lost 0 bases to trimming and J lost 5 bases, with 11 bases between them. CDR3 DNA sequence: TGTGCCAGCAGCGTAGGACAGAGAGTGGAGACCCAGTACTTC. Amino acids: CASSVGQRVETQYF.

The chain links TRBV9 to TRBJ2-1, with D perhaps matching TRBD2 (5 bases). Looked up from germline, CDR1 is SGDLS and CDR2 is YYNGEE. Trimming removed 0 bases from V and 0 bases from J, with 16 bases in between. This CDR3 spans 18 amino acids. CDR3 bases: TGTGCCAGCAGCGTAGACCTCAGAGCGGCTAGCTCCTACAATGAGCAGTTCTTC. This translates into CASSVDLRAASSYNEQFF. Drawing the rest from reference TRBV9 and TRBJ2-1, the complete variable domain is DSGVTQTPKHLITATGQRVTLRCSPRSGDLSVYWYQQSLDQGLQFLIQYYNGEERAKGNILERFSAQQFPDLHSELNLSSLELGDSALYFCASSVDLRAASSYNEQFFGPGTRLTVL.

This rearrangement joins TRBV27 to TRBJ2-2; no reliable D call. Matching the DNA end better, TRBJ1-3 makes the J call doubtful. This CDR3 has 13 residues. Per the germline V gene, CDR1 is MNHEY and CDR2 is SMNVEV (reference sequence). The chain's CDR3 is CASSTGPGNTIYF. CDR3 DNA sequence: TGTGCCAGCAGTACCGGTCCGGGAAACACCATATATTTT.

This clone turned up a few times. This chain connects TRBV2 to TRBJ1-5, with D unresolved. CDR1 is SNHLY and CDR2 is FYNNEI in the germline V gene. V lost 3 bases, J lost 5 bases, and 8 bases lay in between. The CDR3 runs to 13 residues. CDR3: CASSESVYQPQHF. CDR3 DNA sequence: TGTGCCAGCAGTGAGTCAGTTTATCAGCCCCAGCATTTT.

Concerning this clone itself: The sample has other DNA sequences that encode this CDR3 too. The chain carries TRBV7-9 and TRBJ2-3, with 8 bases fitting TRBD1. The CDR3 covers 15 residues. V trimming: 2 bases; J trimming: 3 bases; junction bases outside the gene matches: 4. Germline V gene sequence: CDR1 SEHNR, CDR2 FQNEAQ (reference sequence). The CDR3 region is CASSLRTGTTDTQYF. The DNA for the CDR3 is TGTGCCAGCAGCTTACGGACAGGGACTACAGATACGCAGTATTTT.

This chain links TRBV29-1 with TRBJ2-7; D gene uncertain. The CDR3 length is 13 residues. The V gene lost 5 bases and the J gene lost 4 bases, with 15 bases spanning the gap. The germline V gene encodes CDR1 SQVTM and CDR2 ANQGSEA. CDR3 residues: CSVILGFTYEQYF. Written as DNA, the CDR3 is TGCAGCGTTATCCTCGGTTTCACTTACGAGCAGTACTTC.

The chain employs TRBV28 and TRBJ1-5; TRBD1 is a possible D gene (5 bases). V lost 5 bases, J lost 0 bases, and 17 bases lay in between. Per the germline V gene, CDR1 is MDHEN and CDR2 is SYDVKM. This CDR3 contains 17 residues. The CDR3 loop reads CASSTHRTEYSNQPQHF. The CDR3 DNA reads TGTGCCAGCAGTACCCACAGGACGGAGTATAGCAATCAGCCCCAGCATTTT.

J is TRBJ2-3 and V is TRBV21-1; the D segment call TRBD1 is taken from the table without a DNA check. TRBV21-1 is a pseudogene. The CDR3 spans 15 residues. As DNA, the CDR3 is TGTGCCAGCAGCAAAAGGAACAGTAGAACGGATACGCAGTATTTT. This encodes CASSKRNSRTDTQYF.

This chain uses TRBV29-1 with TRBJ2-4, with D uncertain. This CDR3 comprises 11 residues. The V gene's germline CDR1 is SQVTM and CDR2 ANQGSEA. Trimming took 4 bases from V and 4 from J, leaving 5 bases between them. The CDR3: CSVVFKNIQYF. CDR3 bases: TGCAGCGTTGTCTTTAAAAACATTCAGTACTTC.

This clone was observed a handful of times. The genes are TRBV9 and TRBJ2-1, with TRBD2 identical over 11 bases. With 4 bases clipped from V and 3 bases from J, the junction kept 6 bases outside the gene matches. CDR3 length: 16 residues. Germline CDR1 and CDR2: SGDLS and YYNGEE. For the CDR3, the DNA is TGTGCCAGCAGCCCCTCGGGACTAGCGGTCTACAATGAGCAGTTCTTC. Its translation is CASSPSGLAVYNEQFF. Based on the CDR3 plus reference TRBV9 and TRBJ2-1, the full variable domain is DSGVTQTPKHLITATGQRVTLRCSPRSGDLSVYWYQQSLDQGLQFLIQYYNGEERAKGNILERFSAQQFPDLHSELNLSSLELGDSALYFCASSPSGLAVYNEQFFGPGTRLTVL.